This T cell receptor (beta chain) emerged from a study of chemoradiotherapy in HPV16-positive cancers. TCRdb's table, derived via immunoSEQ multiplex PCR, lists solely in-frame clones and lacks some. This table has approximately 35,000 clones, about 90% appearing once. The germline V gene encodes CDR1 MNHEY and CDR2 SMNVEV (reference sequence). V shed 6 bases and J 3 bases; nucleotides not matched to a gene: 8. The CDR3 has 14 residues. General study results and limits: Better recurrence-free survival went with HPV-responsive T-cell expansion in HPV16-positive patients.

Over chemoradiotherapy, repertoires were sampled more than once. Points on this clone: No antigen is known for it.

The clonotype was recovered from a human donor with HPV-associated anogenital cancer. J is TRBJ2-7 and V is TRBV27, with TRBD2 matching 7 bases. Source: blood, taken from a patient who underwent chemoradiotherapy. The CDR3 reads CASRPSGGGYEQYF. CDR3 nucleotide sequence: TGTGCCAGCAGACCCTCGGGCGGGGGCTACGAGCAGTACTTC.